Each of the 20 T cell receptor beta chains below was sequenced from the same sample in a study of T cells in Graves' hyperthyroidism and ophthalmopathy. TCR beta CDR3 regions were amplified from RNA. TCR CDR3 underwent first-round RT-PCR with the HTBI primer set. Each CDR3 protein is one row after TCRdb ran MiXCR on the multiplex PCR reads. The table has more than 300,000 distinct CDR3 sequences, approximately 15% seen once. The sequencing sample was made of blood. All receptors derive from a woman in her 30s with Graves' ophthalmopathy.

This clonotype was seen many times. This CDR3 is CSVKNTEAFF. The CDR3 DNA is TGCAGCGTGAAGAACACTGAAGCTTTCTTT. This rearrangement joins TRBV29-1 to TRBJ1-1; no definite D call. The CDR3 totals 10 residues. The V end lost 6 bases, the J end lost 1 base, and 3 bases lay between the germline ends. Germline values: CDR1 SQVTM, CDR2 ANQGSEA.

This clonotype has at least ten counts. The rearrangement links TRBV18 to TRBJ2-3; D possibly corresponds to TRBD1 (5 bases). The V and J ends lost 0 bases and 5 bases respectively, with 9 bases between them. Germline V CDR1 and CDR2: KGHSH, LQKENI. The CDR3 sequence is 14 residues long. CDR3 coding DNA: TGTGCCAGCTCACCACCTCAGGGCAGAGATACGCAGTATTTT. This sequence encodes CASSPPQGRDTQYF. The entire variable domain, with the rest obtained from reference TRBV18 and TRBJ2-3, is as follows: NAGVMQNPRHLVRRRGQEARLRCSPMKGHSHVYWYRQLPEEGLKFMVYLQKENIIDESGMPKERFSAEFPKEGPSILRIQQVVRGDSAAYFCASSPPQGRDTQYFGPGTRLTVL.

This clonotype was detected many times. The V call is TRBV6-1, the J call TRBJ2-3; 10 nucleotides align to TRBD1. Unmatched junction bases numbered 11, after V lost 5 bases and J lost 0 bases. Germline V gene data show CDR1 as MNHNS and CDR2 as SASEGT. This CDR3 comprises 18 residues. The CDR3 here is CASSKTGTGASSTDTQYF. CDR3 DNA: TGTGCCAGCAGTAAAACCGGGACAGGGGCTTCTAGCACAGATACGCAGTATTTT.

This clonotype was picked up many times. This rearrangement joins TRBV18 to TRBJ2-1, with D perhaps TRBD1 (5 bases). Per germline, CDR1 KGHSH and CDR2 LQKENI. This CDR3 has 14 residues. V gave up 2 bases and J gave up 4 bases, with 9 bases separating them. CDR3 nucleotide sequence: TGTGCCAGCTCACCAGGACAAACTTACAATGAGCAGTTCTTC. This codes for CASSPGQTYNEQFF.

With respect to this clonotype: A read error may be the cause here, since a much bigger clone is one base away. The CDR3 nucleotides are TGTGCCAGCAGCACCGCGGGGGGACGGGGAGAGACCCAGTACTTC. It translates to CASSTAGGRGETQYF. The chain is built from TRBV7-6 and TRBJ2-5; the match to TRBD2 covers 8 bases. Per the germline V gene, CDR1 is SGHVS and CDR2 is FNYEAQ. V shed 5 bases, J shed 4 bases, and the junction held 9 bases outside the gene matches. This CDR3 is built from 15 residues.

This clonotype occurred many times. The rearrangement joins TRBV2 to TRBJ2-2; tentatively, D is TRBD1 (6 bases). Germline V lookup: CDR1 SNHLY, CDR2 FYNNEI. CDR3 length equals 14 residues. V was shortened by 6 bases and J by 7 bases, with 15 bases between the two germline ends. CDR3 region: CASRLTGMVGELFF. The CDR3 nucleotides read TGTGCCAGCAGATTAACAGGGATGGTCGGGGAGCTGTTTTTT.

This clonotype was counted ten times or more. CDR3 residues: CAVGAGLHEQFF. In nucleotides, the CDR3 is TGTGCAGTGGGGGCGGGGCTCCATGAGCAGTTCTTC. The chain has TRBV6-1 and TRBJ2-1, with D perhaps matching TRBD1 or TRBD2 (6 bases each). Germline loops: CDR1 MNHNS, CDR2 SASEGT. This CDR3 has 12 amino acids.

There are many counts of this clonotype. J is TRBJ1-1 and V is TRBV30; D unresolved. The CDR3 is 17 amino acids. V was shortened by 0 bases and J by 1 base, with 18 bases between the two germline ends. The germline V gene has CDR1 GTSNPN and CDR2 SVGIG (reference sequence). The DNA of the CDR3 is TGTGCCTGGAGTGTACAGAAGCGTGGACGAGGGAACACTGAAGCTTTCTTT. Protein: CAWSVQKRGRGNTEAFF.

This clonotype was detected ten times or more. The chain has TRBV12-3 or TRBV12-4 and TRBJ1-5, with a possible D match to TRBD1 (5 bases). The CDR3 sequence is 15 residues long. V lost 4 bases, J lost 1 base, and 11 bases lay in between. This CDR3 reads CASSSPGGSNQPQHF. DNA for the CDR3: TGTGCCAGCAGTTCCCCCGGGGGGAGCAATCAGCCCCAGCATTTT.

V is TRBV30 and J is TRBJ1-1, with 8 nucleotides matching TRBD1. The germline V gene has CDR1 GTSNPN and CDR2 SVGIG (reference sequence). The CDR3 is 16 residues long. The V and J ends lost 0 bases and 1 base, in that order; junction bases with no gene match: 7. The CDR3 DNA follows: TGTGCCTGGAGTGTACGCAGGGGGCAGGGGAACACTGAAGCTTTCTTT. This codes for CAWSVRRGQGNTEAFF.

Many counts were recorded for this clonotype. The chain uses TRBV12-5 and TRBJ1-2; D call uncertain. Trimming left V 0 bases short and J 7 bases short, with 6 bases between. Germline CDR1 LGHNT, CDR2 FRNRAP. CDR3 length equals 12 residues. DNA for the CDR3: TGTGCTAGTGGTTTGGTGCTGGGTGGCTACACCTTC. Protein: CASGLVLGGYTF. The variable domain in full, completed from reference TRBV12-5 and TRBJ1-2, reads DARVTQTPRHKVTEMGQEVTMRCQPILGHNTVFWYRQTMMQGLELLAYFRNRAPLDDSGMPKDRFSAEMPDATLATLKIQPSEPRDSAVYFCASGLVLGGYTFGSGTRLTVV.

This clonotype has ten or more counts. This chain uses TRBV20-1 with TRBJ2-7; D is unresolved. CDR1 DFQATT and CDR2 SNEGSKA come from the germline V gene (reference sequence). Trimming removed 3 bases at V and 5 bases at J, with 17 bases between. This CDR3 comprises 14 residues. CDR3 coding DNA: TGCAGTGCTAGCGTCGCGAGCCCCCTTAACGAGCAGTACTTC. This sequence encodes CSASVASPLNEQYF.

This clonotype was observed many times. V gene TRBV2 combines with J gene TRBJ1-6; D call uncertain. The CDR3 extends over 17 amino acids. Germline CDR1 and CDR2: SNHLY and FYNNEI. Trimming removed 3 bases at V and 0 bases at J, with 12 bases between. CDR3 amino acids: CASSDQAPSSYNSPLHF. The CDR3 DNA reads as TGTGCCAGCAGTGACCAGGCACCCAGCTCCTATAATTCACCCCTCCACTTT.

This chain uses TRBV2 with TRBJ1-1; no definite D call. The germline V gene encodes CDR1 SNHLY and CDR2 FYNNEI. The CDR3 is 16 residues long. The germline V and J ends were trimmed by 6 bases and 0 bases, with 17 bases remaining between them. This chain's CDR3 is CASSLRGAVMNTEAFF. The CDR3, as DNA: TGTGCCAGCAGCCTTCGGGGAGCGGTAATGAACACTGAAGCTTTCTTT.

As concerns this clonotype: This may be a read error, as it is one base from a much larger clone. The V call is TRBV27, the J call TRBJ2-3, with unresolved D. The length of the CDR3 is 13 residues. The germline CDR1 and CDR2 sequences are MNHEY and SMNVEV (reference sequence). DNA of the CDR3: TGTACCAGCAGTTTATTAGGGCGGAATACGCAGTATTTT. It is translated as CTSSLLGRNTQYF.

In its sample, this clonotype was seen a few times. J is TRBJ1-1 and V is TRBV6-1, with D possibly matching TRBD1 (5 bases). V dropped 3 bases and J dropped 4 bases, with 9 bases sitting between them. From germline, CDR1 is MNHNS and CDR2 SASEGT. The CDR3 length is 13 residues. CDR3 sequence (DNA): TGTGCCAGCAGTGACAGGGTGCGCACTGAAGCTTTCTTT. Translated, it gives CASSDRVRTEAFF.

This clonotype was counted many times. The chain uses TRBV20-1 and TRBJ1-5, with D uncertain. Germline V gene data show CDR1 as DFQATT and CDR2 as SNEGSKA (reference sequence). The CDR3 has 13 amino acids. Trimming cost V 3 bases and J 0 bases, with 6 bases left between them. CDR3 DNA sequence: TGCAGTGCTAGGCAGGATAGCAATCAGCCCCAGCATTTT. This encodes CSARQDSNQPQHF.

Ten or more counts support this clonotype. V is TRBV5-6 and J is TRBJ1-1, with D unclear. The CDR3 covers 11 residues. Germline values: CDR1 SGHDT, CDR2 YYEEEE. The V end was cut by 0 bases, the J end by 11 bases, with 8 bases between. The CDR3 DNA follows: TGTGCCAGCAGCTTGGGCCTGGAGGCTTTCTTT. Translated, it gives CASSLGLEAFF.

The chain joins TRBV19 to TRBJ2-1; 15 bases agree with TRBD2. The CDR3 covers 18 residues. Germline CDR1 LNHDA, CDR2 SQIVND (reference sequence). Germline trimming cut 5 bases from V and 7 bases from J; bases unmatched to any gene: 12. The DNA for the CDR3 is TGTGCCAGTAGTGCCCGGACTAGCGGGGGGGCCCGATTGAATGAGCAGTTCTTC. Translated: CASSARTSGGARLNEQFF.

The gene calls are TRBV3-1 and TRBJ2-7; TRBD1 or TRBD2 may be the D gene (5 bases each). This CDR3 is built from 12 residues. Germline values: CDR1 LGHDT, CDR2 YNNKEL (reference sequence). Trimming cost V 6 bases and J 4 bases, with 10 bases left between them. Here the CDR3 reads CASRGDGYEQYF. CDR3 nucleotide sequence: TGTGCCAGCAGGGGGGACGGTTACGAGCAGTACTTC.